This T cell receptor beta chain was documented in a study of CD8 T cells in Susac syndrome. Study results and caveats: Individuals included in the TCR sequencing and HLA analysis were acknowledged by the study to be relatively few in number.

This clonotype was seen a few times. Its antigen is as yet unknown. The CDR3 length is 12 residues. V was clipped by 1 base and J by 8 bases, with 7 bases between them. CDR1 and CDR2 (germline): MGHRA, YSYEKL. RNA in amounts of roughly 0.5 to 1 ug was reverse transcribed with random hexamers. Coverage of TCR beta CDR3 amplification by immunoSEQ multiplex PCR extended to 54 Vbeta and 13 Jbeta. Each CDR3 protein is one row after TCRdb ran MiXCR on the immunoSEQ multiplex PCR reads. This table has more than 85,000 distinct CDR3 sequences, 90% to 96% appearing once. What was sequenced was CD4+ T cells from PBMCs. The clonotype originates from a human donor in good health. This chain uses TRBV4-1 with TRBJ2-3, with D possibly called TRBD1 or TRBD2 (5 bases each). CDR3 DNA sequence: TGCGCCAGCAGCCAAGTGGGGGTTACGCAGTATTTT. Translation gives CASSQVGVTQYF.